Following are 13 T cell receptor beta chains from one sample sequenced in a study of blood T cell repertoires in COVID-19. The repertoire was sequenced with immunoSEQ multiplex PCR; TCRdb's copy has only in-frame clones and lacks some. The sample contains some 14,000 clones, roughly 86% of which appear only once. Specimen: peripheral blood. These receptor sequences come from a man in his 60s with acute or convalescent COVID-19.

The chain links TRBV7-2 to TRBJ2-3; TRBD1 matches 11 bases. The junction had 4 bases not matched to a gene; V was cut back by 5 bases and J by 3 bases. The CDR3 is 15 residues long. Germline loops: CDR1 SGHTA, CDR2 FQGNSA. In DNA, the CDR3 is TGTGCCAGCAGCCAGGGACAGGGGGGGACAGATACGCAGTATTTT. Its translation is CASSQGQGGTDTQYF.

Only a few counts were recorded for this clone. This chain links TRBV2 with TRBJ2-2, with D tentatively TRBD2 (6 bases). The CDR3 is 15 residues long. Trimming removed 2 bases from V and 3 bases from J, with 10 bases in between. The germline gives CDR1 SNHLY, CDR2 FYNNEI. CDR3 in DNA: TGTGCCAGCAGTGAACTCGGCGGGGACACCGGGGAGCTGTTTTTT. Translated, it gives CASSELGGDTGELFF. The full variable domain, its missing parts supplied by reference TRBV2 and TRBJ2-2, is EPEVTQTPSHQVTQMGQEVILRCVPISNHLYFYWYRQILGQKVEFLVSFYNNEISEKSEIFDDQFSVERPDGSNFTLKIRSTKLEDSAMYFCASSELGGDTGELFFGEGSRLTVL.

CDR3 bases: TGTGCCGTGGGACATAACTACGAGCAGTACTTC. This gives the protein CAVGHNYEQYF. The chain recombines TRBV19 with TRBJ2-7, with D possibly matching TRBD1 (6 bases). Trimming pared 11 bases from V and 3 bases from J, leaving 11 bases between. This CDR3 has 11 residues. CDR1 is LNHDA and CDR2 is SQIVND in the germline V gene (reference sequence).

CDR3 sequence: CASSLGSSAANEQFF. In DNA, the CDR3 is TGCGCCAGCAGCTTGGGATCGAGTGCGGCCAATGAGCAGTTCTTC. This sequence joins TRBV5-1 and TRBJ2-1; D unresolved. The germline V and J ends were trimmed by 0 bases and 6 bases, with 13 bases remaining between them. This CDR3 comprises 15 residues. Germline V lookup: CDR1 SGHRS, CDR2 YFSETQ.

This clone was detected only once. This chain joins TRBV6-5 and TRBJ1-2; 9 nucleotides agree with TRBD1. The V gene end was trimmed by 2 bases and the J gene end by 5 bases; junction bases not matched to a gene: 3. Per the germline V gene, CDR1 is MNHEY and CDR2 is SVGAGI. The CDR3 runs to 14 residues. The CDR3 loop reads CASSYEGQGYGYTF. The DNA of the CDR3 is TGTGCCAGCAGTTACGAGGGACAGGGTTATGGCTACACCTTC.

This sequence joins TRBV3-1 (or the pseudogene TRBV3-2) and TRBJ2-5, with 13 bases that match TRBD2. This CDR3 comprises 15 residues. V lost 2 bases and J lost 4; bases outside the gene matches: 1. Germline values: CDR1 LGHDT, CDR2 YNNKEL (reference sequence). The CDR3 spells CASSQRTSGRETQYF. CDR3 DNA: TGTGCCAGCAGCCAACGGACTAGCGGGAGAGAGACCCAGTACTTC.

The V and J genes are TRBV27 and TRBJ2-7, with TRBD2 matching over 11 bases. CDR3 size: 15 residues. The V gene's germline CDR1 is MNHEY and CDR2 SMNVEV (reference sequence). Trimming at V came to 4 bases and at J to 2 bases, leaving 4 bases not matched to a gene. CDR3 residues: CASSSGLAVTYEQYF. The CDR3 nucleotides read TGTGCCAGCAGTTCGGGACTAGCGGTTACCTACGAGCAGTACTTC.

This chain links TRBV6-5 with TRBJ2-1; a possible D gene is TRBD2 (6 bases). The germline CDR1 and CDR2 sequences are MNHEY and SVGAGI. Between the trimmed V and J ends, which lost 6 bases and 5 bases, there was a span of 17 bases. The CDR3 runs to 15 residues. CDR3 sequence reads: CASSSGTLPNNEQFF. The CDR3, as DNA: TGTGCCAGCAGCTCCGGGACTCTACCAAACAATGAGCAGTTCTTC.

The chain links TRBV18 to TRBJ2-1, with D possibly being TRBD1 (6 bases). Trimming took off 0 bases at V and 3 bases at J, with 12 bases between the two ends. This CDR3 has 16 amino acids. Germline CDR1 KGHSH, CDR2 LQKENI. CDR3 sequence (DNA): TGTGCCAGCTCACCACCGAACAGGGTTTTCTACAATGAGCAGTTCTTC. This encodes CASSPPNRVFYNEQFF. The whole variable domain, filled in from reference TRBV18 and TRBJ2-1, reads NAGVMQNPRHLVRRRGQEARLRCSPMKGHSHVYWYRQLPEEGLKFMVYLQKENIIDESGMPKERFSAEFPKEGPSILRIQQVVRGDSAAYFCASSPPNRVFYNEQFFGPGTRLTVL.

V is TRBV6-6 and J is TRBJ1-5; unclear D gene. The CDR3 is made up of 12 amino acids. CDR1 MNHNY and CDR2 SVGAGI come from the germline V gene (reference sequence). The V and J ends lost 2 bases and 5 bases respectively, with 4 bases between them. This CDR3 reads CASSYTDQPQHF. DNA of the CDR3: TGTGCCAGCAGTTACACAGATCAGCCCCAGCATTTT.

V and J are TRBV7-2 and TRBJ1-1, with TRBD1 identical over 10 bases. The V and J ends lost 5 bases and 5 bases, in that order; junction bases with no gene match: 5. CDR1 is SGHTA and CDR2 is FQGNSA in the germline V gene. The CDR3 covers 14 residues. The CDR3 DNA follows: TGTGCCAGCAGCCGGACAGGGGGGGAAACTGAAGCTTTCTTT. This codes for CASSRTGGETEAFF.

The chain carries TRBV30 and TRBJ2-3; D not resolved. CDR1 GTSNPN and CDR2 SVGIG come from the germline V gene (reference sequence). CDR3 length: 12 amino acids. Between the trimmed V and J ends, which lost 4 bases and 2 bases, there was a span of 7 bases. The CDR3 DNA is TGTGCCTGGACCAGGAACACAGATACGCAGTATTTT. Its protein is CAWTRNTDTQYF.

This rearrangement joins TRBV2 to TRBJ1-6; 7 bases agree with TRBD1. There are 14 residues in the CDR3. The germline V gene encodes CDR1 SNHLY and CDR2 FYNNEI. V gave up 4 bases and J gave up 7 bases; unmatched junction bases: 4. The CDR3 sequence is CASSGDSGNSPLHF. In DNA, the CDR3 is TGTGCCAGCAGTGGGGACAGCGGGAATTCACCCCTCCACTTT.